The rows below give T cell receptor beta chains drawn from one sample of a study of cytomegalovirus exposure and HLA in healthy donors. The table came from immunoSEQ multiplex PCR; TCRdb's copy has only in-frame clones and leaves some out. The top ten hold just over 50% of the sample, which has about 61,000 clones, around 75% seen once. Sequenced material: PBMCs. These receptors came from a man in his forties or fifties in good health and CMV-seropositive. CDR3s include the opening cysteine and the closing phenylalanine or tryptophan. Each record gives: D gene, V gene, J gene, clone size, CDR3 protein, CDR3 DNA. A D gene is named only where the DNA matches it firmly. Not all rows give a size; the values are once, few, many and, for expanded clones, a class.

d_call: TRBD1; v_call: TRBV28; j_call: TRBJ1-2; clone_size: .; cdr3_aa: CASSPDRGLRGYTF; cdr3_nt: TGTGCCAGCAGTCCGGACAGGGGGCTTAGAGGCTACACCTTC
d_call: TRBD1; v_call: TRBV4-1; j_call: TRBJ1-2; clone_size: few; cdr3_aa: CASSQWDRVSTGYTF; cdr3_nt: TGCGCCAGCAGCCAATGGGACAGGGTGTCTACCGGCTACACCTTC
d_call: .; v_call: TRBV14; j_call: TRBJ2-3; clone_size: .; cdr3_aa: CASSPGTPLHSSTDTQYF; cdr3_nt: TGTGCCAGCAGCCCCGGGACTCCACTCCACTCTAGCACAGATACGCAGTATTTT
d_call: TRBD1; v_call: TRBV28; j_call: TRBJ1-1; clone_size: .; cdr3_aa: CASSPYPGGTEAFF; cdr3_nt: TGTGCCAGCAGTCCTTACCCAGGGGGCACTGAAGCTTTCTTT
d_call: TRBD1; v_call: TRBV2; j_call: TRBJ2-5; clone_size: .; cdr3_aa: CASRATGAYPETQYF; cdr3_nt: TGTGCCAGCAGGGCGACAGGGGCTTACCCAGAGACCCAGTACTTC
d_call: TRBD1; v_call: TRBV7-2; j_call: TRBJ2-1; clone_size: .; cdr3_aa: CASSPRIRDRGYNEQFF; cdr3_nt: TGTGCCAGCAGCCCCAGGATCCGGGACAGGGGCTACAATGAGCAGTTCTTC
d_call: .; v_call: TRBV18; j_call: TRBJ1-4; clone_size: .; cdr3_aa: CASSPRSGGEKLFF; cdr3_nt: TGTGCCAGCTCACCAAGATCCGGAGGCGAAAAACTGTTTTTT
d_call: .; v_call: TRBV28; j_call: TRBJ2-1; clone_size: .; cdr3_aa: CASSPHLAKYNEQFF; cdr3_nt: TGTGCCAGCAGCCCCCACCTAGCGAAATACAATGAGCAGTTCTTC
d_call: .; v_call: TRBV19; j_call: TRBJ2-6; clone_size: few; cdr3_aa: CASSIRGGALSGANVLTF; cdr3_nt: TGTGCCAGTAGTATACGCGGGGGCGCCCTCTCTGGGGCCAACGTCCTGACTTTC
d_call: TRBD1; v_call: TRBV6-1; j_call: TRBJ1-1; clone_size: .; cdr3_aa: CASSDRVTEAFF; cdr3_nt: TGTGCCAGCAGCGACAGGGTAACTGAAGCTTTCTTT